This T cell receptor beta chain comes out of a study of T cell responses to AZD1222 COVID-19 vaccine. Per the germline V gene, CDR1 is SGHDT and CDR2 is YYEEEE. The ends were cut back, 2 bases at V and 13 bases at J, with 18 bases in the middle. The CDR3 is 14 residues long. About this clone: Its cognate antigen is unknown.

Method: immunoSEQ multiplex PCR; TCRdb's copy keeps in-frame clones and lacks some. The top ten hold 15% to 20% of the sample, which has about 60,000 clones, 65% to 90% seen once. Study observations and caveats: The reported proportion of spike-specific TCRs targeting unmutated variant regions was nearly half.

The chain combines TRBV5-6 with TRBJ1-4; D unclear. Sequences were derived from peripheral blood, sampled on day 0 of AZD1222 vaccination. This receptor was obtained from an adult in good health. This chain's CDR3 is CASSFIPKGAPLFF. CDR3 nucleotides: TGTGCCAGCAGCTTCATCCCAAAGGGCGCTCCACTGTTTTTT.